This entry features one T cell receptor (beta chain) sequence. Antigen specificity is unknown. Trimming removed 5 bases from V and 3 bases from J, with 10 bases in between. The CDR3 contains 14 residues. CDR1 is SEHNR and CDR2 is FQNEAQ in the germline V gene (reference sequence). This sample is drawn from a study of T cell responses to AZD1222 COVID-19 vaccine. Study-wide points: Recipients of two AZD1222 doses showed rising Spike-specific TCR breadth and depth. Unmutated variant regions are reportedly the target of nearly half of TCRs that are spike-specific. Clonal diversity was possibly underestimated, and white British individuals and females predominated among donors. Every sample of the repertoires postdated the peak T cell response.

TCRdb's table, derived via immunoSEQ multiplex PCR, lists solely in-frame clones and lacks some. This sample has 200,000 or so clones; approximately 95% occur once, and the top ten carry around 1%. The sequences come from peripheral blood, collected 28 days after the second AZD1222 dose. The chain employs TRBV7-9 and TRBJ1-4; weak D call: TRBD1 (5 bases). The sequence came from an adult who received the AZD1222 COVID-19 vaccine. CDR3 sequence reads: CASSPGQANEKLFF. For the CDR3, the DNA is TGTGCCAGCAGCCCAGGGCAAGCTAATGAAAAACTGTTTTTT.